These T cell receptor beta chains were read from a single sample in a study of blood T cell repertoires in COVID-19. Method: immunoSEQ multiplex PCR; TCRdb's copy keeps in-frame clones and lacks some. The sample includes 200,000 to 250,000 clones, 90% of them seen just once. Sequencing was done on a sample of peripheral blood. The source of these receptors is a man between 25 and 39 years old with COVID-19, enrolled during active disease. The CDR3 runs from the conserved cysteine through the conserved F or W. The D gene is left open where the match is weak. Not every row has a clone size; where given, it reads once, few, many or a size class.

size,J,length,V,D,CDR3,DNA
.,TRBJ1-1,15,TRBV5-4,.,CASSLGARENTEAFF,TGTGCCAGCAGCTTGGGAGCCAGGGAGAACACTGAAGCTTTCTTT
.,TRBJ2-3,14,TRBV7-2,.,CASSSLGATDTQYF,TGTGCCAGCAGCTCCCTGGGGGCCACAGATACGCAGTATTTT
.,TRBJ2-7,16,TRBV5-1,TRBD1,CASSPTEDRGLHEQYF,TGCGCCAGCAGCCCGACCGAGGACAGGGGGCTACACGAGCAGTACTTC
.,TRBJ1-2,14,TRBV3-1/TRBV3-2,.,CASKDRENNVGYTF,TGTGCCAGCAAAGACAGAGAGAACAATGTTGGCTACACCTTC
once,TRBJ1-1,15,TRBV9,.,CASSVEAALNTEAFF,TGTGCCAGCAGCGTAGAAGCCGCATTGAACACTGAAGCTTTCTTT
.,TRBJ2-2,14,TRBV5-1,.,CASSLVVNTGELFF,TGCGCCAGCAGCTTGGTCGTGAACACCGGGGAGCTGTTTTTT
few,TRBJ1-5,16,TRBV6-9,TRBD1,CASSYYMGQGDQPQHF,TGTGCCAGCAGTTATTATATGGGACAGGGTGATCAGCCCCAGCATTTT
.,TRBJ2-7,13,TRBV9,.,CASSALSESEQYF,TGTGCCAGCAGCGCCCTTTCTGAGAGCGAGCAGTACTTC
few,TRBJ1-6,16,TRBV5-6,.,CASSRRWSSYNSPLHF,TGTGCCAGCAGCCGGAGGTGGAGCTCCTATAATTCACCCCTCCACTTT
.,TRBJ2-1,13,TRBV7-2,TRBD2,CASVGGPLNEQFF,TGTGCCAGCGTGGGAGGGCCGCTCAATGAGCAGTTCTTC
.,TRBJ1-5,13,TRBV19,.,CASSTPPIQPQHF,TGTGCCAGTAGTACTCCTCCTATACAGCCCCAGCATTTT
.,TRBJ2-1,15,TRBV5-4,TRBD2,CASSLAAGGQYKQFF,TGTGCCAGCAGCTTGGCGGCGGGGGGACAATATAAGCAGTTCTTC
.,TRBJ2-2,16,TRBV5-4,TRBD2,CASSLKAGRGSGELFF,TGTGCCAGCAGCTTAAAAGCGGGGCGGGGCTCCGGGGAGCTGTTTTTT
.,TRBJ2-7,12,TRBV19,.,CASSPGAYEQYF,TGTGCCAGTAGTCCGGGAGCCTACGAGCAGTACTTC
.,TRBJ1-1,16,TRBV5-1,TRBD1,CASSLQPTGLNTEAFF,TGCGCCAGCAGCTTACAGCCGACAGGGTTGAACACTGAAGCTTTCTTT
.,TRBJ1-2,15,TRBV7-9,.,CASSPGGRRNYGYTF,TGTGCCAGCAGCCCTGGGGGCAGGCGGAACTATGGCTACACCTTC
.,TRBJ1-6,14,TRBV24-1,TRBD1,CATIRDREGSPLHF,TGTGCCACCATCCGGGACAGGGAAGGGTCACCCCTCCACTTT
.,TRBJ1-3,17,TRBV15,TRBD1,CATSRIRDRFSGNTIYF,TGTGCCACCAGCAGAATCCGGGACAGATTCTCTGGAAACACCATATATTTT
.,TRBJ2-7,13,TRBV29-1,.,CSAILSGSYEQYF,TGCAGCGCGATCCTATCCGGTTCCTACGAGCAGTACTTC
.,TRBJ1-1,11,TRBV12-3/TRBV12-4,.,CASSLDSEAFF,TGTGCCAGCAGTTTGGACAGTGAAGCTTTCTTT
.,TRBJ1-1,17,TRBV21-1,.,CASSPRPGQKMNTEAFF,TGTGCCAGCAGCCCGAGACCGGGACAGAAGATGAACACTGAAGCTTTCTTT
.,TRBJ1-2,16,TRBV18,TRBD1,CASSPPAGQGRDGYTF,TGTGCCAGCTCACCACCGGCGGGACAGGGGAGGGATGGCTACACCTTC
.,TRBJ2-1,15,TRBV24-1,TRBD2,CATSDIAGGNNEQFF,TGTGCCACCAGTGATATAGCGGGGGGAAACAATGAGCAGTTCTTC
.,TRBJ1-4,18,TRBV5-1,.,CASSLDTGTIRKGEKLFF,TGCGCCAGCAGCTTGGATACCGGGACAATACGAAAAGGGGAAAAACTGTTTTTT
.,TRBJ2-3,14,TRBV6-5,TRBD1,CASRWTGGLNTQYF,TGTGCCAGCAGATGGACAGGGGGCCTAAATACGCAGTATTTT
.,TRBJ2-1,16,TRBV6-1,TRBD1,CASSDSAGTGANEQFF,TGTGCCAGCAGTGACAGCGCCGGGACAGGGGCCAATGAGCAGTTCTTC
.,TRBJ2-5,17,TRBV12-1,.,CASSLPTGSGSQETQYF,TGTGCCAGCAGCTTACCCACAGGGTCGGGTAGCCAAGAGACCCAGTACTTC
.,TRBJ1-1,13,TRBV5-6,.,CASSLYGATGAFF,TGTGCCAGCAGCTTGTATGGGGCAACAGGAGCTTTCTTT
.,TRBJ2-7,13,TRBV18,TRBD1,CASSRDSSYEQYF,TGTGCCAGCTCACGGGACAGCTCCTACGAGCAGTACTTC
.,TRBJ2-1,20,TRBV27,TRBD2,CASSLLPTSGRVRSRDEQFF,TGTGCCAGCAGTTTACTACCCACTAGCGGGAGAGTTCGGAGTCGGGATGAGCAGTTCTTC
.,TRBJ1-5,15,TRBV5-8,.,CASSLTANSNQPQHF,TGTGCCAGCAGCTTGACAGCTAATAGCAATCAGCCCCAGCATTTT
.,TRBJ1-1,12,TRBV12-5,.,CASGLGRLGAFF,TGTGCTAGTGGTTTAGGGAGGCTCGGGGCTTTCTTT
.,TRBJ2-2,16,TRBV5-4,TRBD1,CASSLGGQGRTGELFF,TGTGCCAGCAGCTTGGGCGGACAGGGGCGAACCGGGGAGCTGTTTTTT
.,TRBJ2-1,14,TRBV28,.,CASSLSGLIGEQFF,TGTGCCAGCAGTTTAAGCGGTCTTATTGGAGAGCAGTTCTTC
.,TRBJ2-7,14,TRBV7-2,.,CASSLVGGNYEQYF,TGTGCCAGCAGCTTAGTGGGGGGAAACTACGAGCAGTACTTC
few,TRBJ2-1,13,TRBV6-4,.,CASSDSASNEQFF,TGTGCCAGCAGTGACTCGGCTAGCAATGAGCAGTTCTTC
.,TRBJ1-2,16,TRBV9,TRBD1,CASRRGTGGWGYGYTF,TGTGCCAGCAGAAGAGGGACAGGGGGCTGGGGATATGGCTACACCTTC
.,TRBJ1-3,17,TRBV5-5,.,CASSFSIQILSGNTIYF,TGTGCCAGCAGCTTCAGTATCCAGATCCTCTCTGGAAACACCATATATTTT
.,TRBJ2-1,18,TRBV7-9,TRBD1,CASSPHRIYRGRYNEQFF,TGTGCCAGCAGCCCGCACCGGATATACAGGGGGCGATACAATGAGCAGTTCTTC
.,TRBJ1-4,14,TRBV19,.,CASSFRESVEKLFF,TGTGCCAGTAGTTTTCGGGAGAGCGTGGAAAAACTGTTTTTT
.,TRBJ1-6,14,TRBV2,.,CASSEGHAGSPLHF,TGTGCCAGCAGTGAAGGGCATGCAGGTTCACCCCTCCACTTT
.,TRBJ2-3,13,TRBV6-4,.,CASSELATDTQYF,TGTGCCAGCAGTGAGCTAGCCACAGATACGCAGTATTTT
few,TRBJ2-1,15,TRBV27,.,CASSQDNLGYNEQFF,TGTGCCAGCAGTCAGGACAATCTCGGGTACAATGAGCAGTTCTTC
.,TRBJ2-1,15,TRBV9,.,CASSVITGSDNEQFF,TGTGCCAGCAGCGTAATCACAGGCTCCGACAATGAGCAGTTCTTC
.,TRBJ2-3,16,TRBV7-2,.,CASSLVGTLSTDTQYF,TGTGCCAGCAGCTTAGTAGGGACTCTTAGCACAGATACGCAGTATTTT
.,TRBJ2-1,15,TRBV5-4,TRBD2,CASSLELADYNEQFF,TGTGCCAGCAGCTTGGAACTAGCGGACTACAATGAGCAGTTCTTC
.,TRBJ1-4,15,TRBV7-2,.,CASSSKRATNEKLFF,TGTGCCAGCAGCTCAAAACGAGCAACTAATGAAAAACTGTTTTTT
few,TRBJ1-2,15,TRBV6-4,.,CASSDTGTPNYGYTF,TGTGCCAGCAGTGACACCGGGACACCGAACTATGGCTACACCTTC
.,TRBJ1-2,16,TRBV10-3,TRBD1,CAISDSGTGYNYGYTF,TGTGCCATCAGTGATTCCGGGACAGGGTACAACTATGGCTACACCTTC
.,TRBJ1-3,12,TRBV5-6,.,CASSQGGNTIYF,TGTGCCAGCAGCCAGGGGGGAAACACCATATATTTT
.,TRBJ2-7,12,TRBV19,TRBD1,CASREQGAEQYF,TGTGCCAGTCGTGAACAGGGGGCCGAGCAGTACTTC